The 13 T cell receptor beta chains given below trace back to one sample, sequenced in a study of blood T cell repertoires in COVID-19. Here immunoSEQ multiplex PCR was the method, and the copy in TCRdb shows in-frame clones only, minus some. The sample yields 250,000 to 300,000 clones, approximately 91% seen once. The sequenced material came from PBMCs or T cells enriched from blood (not recorded which). The source is a woman aged 40 to 49 with acute COVID-19.

The chain joins TRBV19 to TRBJ1-6; TRBD1 aligns across 7 bases. Trimming removed 7 bases from V and 7 bases from J; junction bases left unmatched: 7. This CDR3 spans 14 amino acids. In germline, CDR1 is LNHDA, CDR2 SQIVND (reference sequence). The CDR3 protein is CASNQGQQNSPLHF. CDR3 DNA sequence: TGTGCCAGTAATCAGGGACAGCAGAATTCACCCCTCCACTTT.

The chain uses TRBV15 and TRBJ2-3; D is undetermined. The CDR3 loop spans 14 amino acids. Trimming left V 0 bases short and J 3 bases short, with 7 bases between. The germline CDR1 and CDR2 sequences are LNHNV and YYDKDF (reference sequence). DNA for the CDR3: TGTGCCACCAGCAGAGATACTTTAACAGATACGCAGTATTTT. Its translation: CATSRDTLTDTQYF.

The J gene is TRBJ2-1, the V gene TRBV20-1; 8 bases line up with TRBD2. This CDR3 is 14 amino acids long. V shed 3 bases, J shed 2 bases, and the junction held 3 bases outside the gene matches. Germline assignment: CDR1 DFQATT and CDR2 SNEGSKA (reference sequence). Written as DNA, the CDR3 is TGCAGTGCTAGTCCGGGACTAGCCTACAATGAGCAGTTCTTC. It is translated as CSASPGLAYNEQFF.

The chain links TRBV3-1 (or the pseudogene TRBV3-2) to TRBJ2-1; TRBD2 matches 13 bases. V shed 5 bases, J shed 8 bases, and the junction held 6 bases outside the gene matches. The CDR3 length is 15 residues. CDR1 is LGHDT, CDR2 YNNKEL, per germline (reference sequence). CDR3 loop: CASSRTSGSRDEQFF. Here the CDR3 DNA reads TGTGCCAGCAGCAGGACTAGCGGGAGCCGGGATGAGCAGTTCTTC.

The chain recombines TRBV7-8 with TRBJ2-3, with 10 bases aligning to TRBD2. There are 16 residues in the CDR3. Germline V gene sequence: CDR1 SGHVS, CDR2 FQNEAQ. V lost 5 bases to trimming and J lost 5 bases; unmatched junction nucleotides: 10. The DNA of the CDR3 is TGTGCCAGCAGCACCGGACTAGCGGAGAGGGTAGATACGCAGTATTTT. Its translation: CASSTGLAERVDTQYF. The full variable domain, completed using reference TRBV7-8 and TRBJ2-3, is GAGVSQSPRYKVAKRGQDVALRCDPISGHVSLFWYQQALGQGPEFLTYFQNEAQLDKSGLPSDRFFAERPEGSVSTLKIQRTQQEDSAVYLCASSTGLAERVDTQYFGPGTRLTVL.

The chain is built from TRBV18 and TRBJ1-1; D possibly corresponds to TRBD1 (6 bases). The germline V gene has CDR1 KGHSH and CDR2 LQKENI. The CDR3 is made up of 12 amino acids. Trimming stripped 4 bases from V and 4 bases from J, with 7 bases between. The CDR3 DNA reads as TGTGCCAGCTCACAACAGGGCACTGAAGCTTTCTTT. It yields the protein CASSQQGTEAFF.

This clone showed up just once. This sample also contains other DNA sequences that code for the same CDR3. V is TRBV7-2 and J is TRBJ2-3; TRBD2 agrees at 7 bases. Trimming cost V 3 bases and J 1 base; bases outside gene matches: 1. The germline V gene encodes CDR1 SGHTA and CDR2 FQGNSA. This CDR3 is 14 amino acids long. Here the CDR3 reads CASSFGGGTDTQYF. In nucleotides, the CDR3 is TGTGCCAGCAGCTTTGGGGGGGGCACAGATACGCAGTATTTT.

This clone was observed a single time. The chain combines TRBV6-5 with TRBJ1-1, with a possible D match to TRBD1 (6 bases). Germline CDR1 reads MNHEY; CDR2 reads SVGAGI. Between the trimmed V and J ends, which lost 2 bases and 5 bases, there was a span of 15 bases. This CDR3 region has 15 residues. Here the CDR3 reads CASSYRGRGWTEAFF. DNA of the CDR3: TGTGCCAGCAGTTACAGAGGCAGGGGTTGGACTGAAGCTTTCTTT.

The chain combines TRBV5-6 with TRBJ1-1, with 7 bases aligning to TRBD1. The CDR3 length is 15 residues. J gave up 1 base and V 4 bases, and 7 bases lay outside the gene matches. The germline gives CDR1 SGHDT, CDR2 YYEEEE. The CDR3 is CASSAVDRPNTEAFF. DNA for the CDR3: TGTGCCAGCAGCGCGGTGGACAGGCCGAACACTGAAGCTTTCTTT.

This rearrangement joins TRBV4-1 to TRBJ1-5; D is possibly TRBD1 (5 bases). Deletions cut 0 bases from V and 0 bases from J, with 15 bases between. This CDR3 has 18 amino acids. Germline assignment: CDR1 MGHRA and CDR2 YSYEKL. CDR3 DNA: TGCGCCAGCAGCCAAGATCGATCGGGACTCTATAGCAATCAGCCCCAGCATTTT. Amino acid sequence: CASSQDRSGLYSNQPQHF.

V usage is TRBV11-2 and J usage is TRBJ2-7; 9 bases map to TRBD2. J lost 3 bases, V lost 1 base, and 1 base had no gene match. The CDR3 loop spans 14 amino acids. From germline, CDR1 is SGHAT and CDR2 FQNNGV. The CDR3 sequence is CASSLVTSGYEQYF. The CDR3 DNA is TGTGCCAGCAGCTTAGTGACTAGCGGCTACGAGCAGTACTTC.

This chain uses TRBV27 with TRBJ2-1; 9 bases agree with TRBD2. The germline CDR1 and CDR2 sequences are MNHEY and SMNVEV (reference sequence). With V trimmed by 6 bases and J by 1 base, 4 bases remained unmatched. The CDR3 covers 15 residues. As DNA, the CDR3 is TGTGCCAGCAGCCTTACTAGCGGGTCCTACAATGAGCAGTTCTTC. It yields the protein CASSLTSGSYNEQFF.

The chain combines TRBV13 with TRBJ2-6; D not resolved. V lost 4 bases to trimming and J lost 2 bases, with 9 bases between them. The CDR3 length is 15 residues. Germline CDR1 is PRHDT and CDR2 is FYEKMQ (reference sequence). CDR3 sequence: CASSSHSPGANVLTF. The CDR3 DNA reads TGTGCCAGCAGCTCTCACAGCCCTGGGGCCAACGTCCTGACTTTC.